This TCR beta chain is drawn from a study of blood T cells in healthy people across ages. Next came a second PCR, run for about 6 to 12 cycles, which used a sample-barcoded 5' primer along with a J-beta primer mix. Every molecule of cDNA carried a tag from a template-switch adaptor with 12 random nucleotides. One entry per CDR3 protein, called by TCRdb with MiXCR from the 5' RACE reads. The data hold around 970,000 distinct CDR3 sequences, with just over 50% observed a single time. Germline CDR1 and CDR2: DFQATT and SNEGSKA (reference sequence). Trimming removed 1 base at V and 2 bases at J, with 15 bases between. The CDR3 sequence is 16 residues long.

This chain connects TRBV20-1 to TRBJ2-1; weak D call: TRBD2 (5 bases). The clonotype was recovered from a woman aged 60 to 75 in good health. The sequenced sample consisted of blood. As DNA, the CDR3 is TGCAGTGCTAGAGGGAGGAGGAAGGGCGCCTACAATGAGCAGTTCTTC. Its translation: CSARGRRKGAYNEQFF.